One and the same sample provided the 17 T cell receptor beta chains below, sequenced in a study of shared clonotypes between healthy human individuals. The naive CD8 population came from CD45RO-negative cells selected for CCR7, without terminally differentiated effector memory CD45RA+ cells. The repertoire was sequenced with immunoSEQ multiplex PCR; TCRdb's copy has only in-frame clones and lacks some. The table has roughly 590,000 clones, nearly 97% seen once. Specimen: naive CD8+ T cells sorted from blood. These receptors were collected from a woman aged 25 to 39 in good health.

The V and J genes are TRBV5-6 and TRBJ2-1; perhaps TRBD1 as D (7 bases). CDR3 length: 16 residues. Germline loops: CDR1 SGHDT, CDR2 YYEEEE. Trimming pared 4 bases from V and 0 bases from J, leaving 14 bases between. This chain's CDR3 is CASSQPGGSSYNEQFF. CDR3 nucleotides: TGTGCCAGCAGCCAGCCAGGGGGGAGCTCCTACAATGAGCAGTTCTTC.

The CDR3 region is CASSPGQTSSSKYGYTF. The CDR3 nucleotides read TGTGCCAGTTCACCGGGACAGACAAGTAGCTCAAAGTATGGCTACACCTTC. The rearrangement links TRBV19 to TRBJ1-2; 7 positions agree with TRBD1. Trimming at V came to 8 bases and at J to 5 bases, leaving 20 bases not matched to a gene. CDR1 is LNHDA and CDR2 is SQIVND in the germline V gene (reference sequence). The CDR3 loop spans 17 amino acids.

This chain connects TRBV28 to TRBJ2-7, with D maybe TRBD1 (6 bases). The CDR3 is made up of 14 amino acids. Germline-derived CDR1 and CDR2 are MDHEN and SYDVKM. V was cut by 5 bases and J by 5 bases, with 16 bases left in between. CDR3 sequence (DNA): TGTGCCAGCAGTGAGACAGGTTCAGGCGACGAGCAGTACTTC. It is translated as CASSETGSGDEQYF.

V gene TRBV13 combines with J gene TRBJ2-3; D remains ambiguous. Looked up from germline, CDR1 is PRHDT and CDR2 is FYEKMQ (reference sequence). The V end lost 5 bases, the J end lost 1 base, and 10 bases lay between the germline ends. CDR3 length: 14 amino acids. The chain's CDR3 is CASSASEGTDTQYF. CDR3 DNA sequence: TGTGCCAGCAGCGCTAGTGAGGGCACAGATACGCAGTATTTT.

The V and J genes are TRBV27 and TRBJ1-2, with 7 positions matching TRBD1. This CDR3 comprises 17 residues. Looked up from germline, CDR1 is MNHEY and CDR2 is SMNVEV (reference sequence). The V segment lost 3 bases and the J segment 3 bases; nucleotides outside the gene matches: 13. DNA of the CDR3: TGTGCCAGCAGTTTCCAATCATCCGGGACAGTGGACTATGGCTACACCTTC. Translation: CASSFQSSGTVDYGYTF.

The V gene is TRBV5-1, the J gene TRBJ2-7; D unclear. Trimming left V 4 bases short and J 4 bases short, with 9 bases between. Germline CDR1 is SGHRS and CDR2 is YFSETQ. This CDR3 region has 12 residues. The CDR3 nucleotides read TGCGCCAGCAGCCGTGAAGGTTACGAGCAGTACTTC. Translation gives CASSREGYEQYF.

The chain employs TRBV5-5 and TRBJ2-1; D not resolved. The CDR3 totals 12 residues. Germline assignment: CDR1 SGHKS and CDR2 YYEKEE (reference sequence). Between the trimmed V and J ends, which lost 3 bases and 10 bases, there was a span of 11 bases. CDR3 DNA: TGTGCCAGCAGCTCCCCCGGCCCCGAGCAGTTCTTC. Encoded protein: CASSSPGPEQFF.

This clone was picked up one time. The chain uses TRBV29-1 and TRBJ2-7, with D maybe TRBD2 (6 bases). Per germline, CDR1 SQVTM and CDR2 ANQGSEA. The CDR3 has 12 amino acids. V was shortened by 1 base and J by 9 bases, with 13 bases between the two germline ends. Here the CDR3 DNA reads TGCAGCGTTGAAGCAGGAGGGAAGTGGCAGTACTTC. Protein product: CSVEAGGKWQYF.

CDR3 in amino acids: CASSLTRTSGKGNEQFF. CDR3 in DNA: TGTGCCAGCAGCTTAACACGGACTAGCGGGAAGGGTAATGAGCAGTTCTTC. The chain is built from TRBV7-6 and TRBJ2-1, with TRBD2 matching 12 bases. CDR1 is SGHVS, CDR2 FNYEAQ, per germline. Trimming at V came to 2 bases and at J to 7 bases, leaving 9 bases not matched to a gene. The CDR3 is 17 residues long.

This sequence joins TRBV19 and TRBJ2-2, with 10 bases that match TRBD2. The CDR3 is made up of 17 amino acids. V dropped 0 bases and J dropped 5; count of bases not matched to a gene: 6. Germline lookup yields CDR1 LNHDA and CDR2 SQIVND (reference sequence). The CDR3 here is CASSIDLKREGTGELFF. The CDR3 DNA is TGTGCCAGTAGTATAGATCTAAAGCGGGAGGGAACCGGGGAGCTGTTTTTT.

V is TRBV28 and J is TRBJ2-7; D is perhaps TRBD1 or TRBD2 (5 bases each). V lost 5 bases and J lost 4, with 12 bases in between. Germline assignment: CDR1 MDHEN and CDR2 SYDVKM. This CDR3 region has 13 residues. CDR3 nucleotide sequence: TGTGCCAGCAGTGCCGGGACCTCATACGAGCAGTACTTC. This codes for CASSAGTSYEQYF. The complete variable domain, with remaining parts taken from reference TRBV28 and TRBJ2-7, reads DVKVTQSSRYLVKRTGEKVFLECVQDMDHENMFWYRQDPGLGLRLIYFSYDVKMKEKGDIPEGYSVSREKKERFSLILESASTNQTSMYLCASSAGTSYEQYFGPGTRLTVT.

V gene TRBV27 combines with J gene TRBJ2-2, with D unresolved. Germline V CDR1 and CDR2: MNHEY, SMNVEV (reference sequence). Trimming stripped 4 bases from V and 6 bases from J, with 6 bases between. CDR3 length: 12 residues. Here the CDR3 DNA reads TGTGCCAGCAGTTGGGGATCCGGGGAGCTGTTTTTT. Its protein is CASSWGSGELFF.

For this clone: In the same sample, other DNA sequences code for this CDR3. V is TRBV28 and J is TRBJ1-5; D not certain. This CDR3 has 13 residues. CDR1 and CDR2 (germline): MDHEN, SYDVKM. V was pared by 3 bases and J by 3 bases, with 6 bases between. The CDR3 bases are TGTGCCAGCAGTTTGTTCTCCAATCAGCCCCAGCATTTT. Amino acids: CASSLFSNQPQHF.

The chain uses TRBV5-1 and TRBJ2-1; TRBD1 agrees at 9 bases. Germline V gene sequence: CDR1 SGHRS, CDR2 YFSETQ. V was pared by 1 base and J by 5 bases, with 4 bases of the junction left unmatched. The CDR3 is 15 amino acids. The CDR3 nucleotides read TGCGCCAGCAGCTTGTACAGGGGGCCCAACAATGAGCAGTTCTTC. Amino acids: CASSLYRGPNNEQFF.

V gene TRBV7-9 combines with J gene TRBJ1-4, with 8 nucleotides matching TRBD1. Germline V lookup: CDR1 SEHNR, CDR2 FQNEAQ (reference sequence). Germline trimming cut 2 bases from V and 7 bases from J; bases unmatched to any gene: 0. CDR3 length: 13 amino acids. DNA of the CDR3: TGTGCCAGCAGCTTACAGGGGGCTGAAAAACTGTTTTTT. Amino acids: CASSLQGAEKLFF.

This clone appeared once. J is TRBJ1-1 and V is TRBV6-5; D is uncertain. Germline CDR1 and CDR2: MNHEY and SVGAGI. The V and J ends lost 0 bases and 0 bases respectively, with 5 bases between them. This CDR3 contains 14 residues. The CDR3 region has the DNA TGTGCCAGCAGTTACTCGCGGATGAACACTGAAGCTTTCTTT. It translates to CASSYSRMNTEAFF.

This chain joins TRBV7-8 and TRBJ2-7, with 16 bases that match TRBD2. The V segment lost 5 bases and the J segment 5 bases; nucleotides outside the gene matches: 15. Germline V gene lookup returns CDR1 SGHVS and CDR2 FQNEAQ. The length of the CDR3 is 19 residues. CDR3: CASSLGLAGGPPTFNEQYF. CDR3 nucleotides: TGTGCCAGCAGCCTGGGACTAGCGGGAGGGCCCCCCACTTTTAACGAGCAGTACTTC.